Detailed here is one TCR beta chain. Its antigen is unknown. Additional DNA sequences in this sample encode the identical CDR3. Both 60 Vbeta primers and 13 Jbeta primers went into the PCR. Repertoires were generated with immunoSEQ multiplex PCR, while TCRdb's copy carries only in-frame clones and drops some. This table holds roughly 180,000 clones, over 70% found once. The data were taken from a study of cytomegalovirus exposure and HLA in healthy donors. Overall study results and limits: V- and J-gene trimming of TCR beta was linked (in a later analysis) to a missense DCLRE1C variant. Most observed TCR sequences were rare, whereas some public TCRs were detected in many donors.

The J segment lost 6 bases and the V segment lost 0 bases, leaving 4 bases of the junction unmatched. The germline V gene encodes CDR1 SGHNT and CDR2 YYREEE (reference sequence). The length of the CDR3 is 16 residues. The specimen was PBMCs. This TCR was sampled from a woman in her thirties in good health and CMV-seropositive. V gene TRBV5-4 combines with J gene TRBJ2-3, with TRBD2 matching over 13 bases. The DNA of the CDR3 is TGTGCCAGCAGCTTGGTACTAGCGGGAGGGGGTGATACGCAGTATTTT. Translated, it gives CASSLVLAGGGDTQYF.